This T cell receptor beta chain was retrieved from a study of T cells in localized non-small cell lung cancer. Study-wide results and limits: Highest T cell clonality was seen in uninvolved adjacent lung, surpassing that measured in tumor. Researchers found a median about 53 of the top 100 tumor clones in adjacent lung.

Lung adjacent to the tumor, free of atypia, was sampled at least 2 cm from its margin. The CDR3 has 17 amino acids. Trimming stripped 3 bases from V and 4 bases from J, with 18 bases between. CDR1 and CDR2 (germline): SGHNT, YENEEA. A few counts support this clone. As yet, its antigen is unknown. Clones were sequenced by immunoSEQ multiplex PCR, and TCRdb holds only the in-frame ones, with some missing. The data hold roughly 1,300 clones, with approximately 26% observed a single time. The source was normal lung tissue next to the tumor, collected before any cancer treatment. The chain carries TRBV11-3 and TRBJ2-2, with a tentative D call TRBD1 (5 bases). This TCR was recovered from a woman aged 35 to 69 with stage I squamous cell lung carcinoma. CDR3 in DNA: TGTGCCAGCAGCTTGGCCGCGCAGGGTGGGGTCACCGGGGAGCTGTTTTTT. This gives the protein CASSLAAQGGVTGELFF.